The clone carrying this T cell receptor beta chain registers large by frequency. Germline V lookup: CDR1 MNHEY, CDR2 SMNVEV (reference sequence). This CDR3 spans 13 amino acids. RNA came from duplicate vials of approximately 150,000 sorted CD8+ T cells per subset. These data come from a study of human CD8 memory T cell subsets. UMI-labeled 5' RACE was used, and it produced the TCR beta libraries. TCRdb reprocessed the 5' RACE reads; each CDR3 protein has one entry and no DNA is given. The sample data list 12,000 or so distinct CDR3 sequences. The clonotype was recovered from a human donor in good health. V usage is TRBV27 and J usage is TRBJ2-1; the D gene TCRdb calls, TRBD1, cannot be checked with no DNA. The sample consisted of CD8+ T cells from PBMCs. The CDR3 loop is CASKEGVRPEQFF.